This entry describes one TCR beta chain. Its specificity is unknown. The table came from immunoSEQ multiplex PCR; TCRdb's copy has only in-frame clones and leaves some out. The table has more than 85,000 clones, about 90% seen once; the top ten hold around 3.2%. V was cut by 2 bases and J by 8 bases, with 15 bases left in between. The CDR3 runs 15 residues. Germline CDR1 KGHSH, CDR2 LQKENI. This record comes from a study of T cell responses to AZD1222 COVID-19 vaccine. Study in general: Second-dose intervals near 4 or 12 weeks were combined.

Regarding the study as a whole: At baseline, seropositivity was found in only 5 to 7 AZD1222 recipients. Donors were mostly white British, more females; clonal diversity possibly underestimated. Nearly half of spike-specific TCRs reportedly target variant regions that are unmutated in the B.1.351 and B.1.1.7 variants.

The source material was peripheral blood, sampled on day 0 of AZD1222 vaccination. The sequence was obtained from an adult in good health. The rearrangement uses TRBV18 and TRBJ1-4, with D perhaps TRBD1 (5 bases). This CDR3 reads CASSPTGPGGEKLFF. CDR3 sequence (DNA): TGTGCCAGCTCACCAACGGGGCCGGGAGGGGAAAAACTGTTTTTT.